This is a list of T cell receptor beta chains from one sample in a study of blood T cell repertoires in COVID-19. Using immunoSEQ multiplex PCR, the repertoire was profiled, and TCRdb retains in-frame clones only, with some absent. This sample has fewer than 350,000 clones, with 80% to 85% found just once. Sequencing was performed on peripheral blood. The origin of the receptors is a woman aged 55-69 years with active or convalescent COVID-19. Both conserved end residues are part of each CDR3. The order of the fields is D gene, V gene, clone size, J gene, CDR3 DNA, CDR3 protein. The D gene is left open where the match is weak. Rows give clone size only sometimes, using once, few, many, or a class for an expanded clone.

TRBD1	TRBV30	NA	TRBJ1-2	TGTGCCTGGAGTACAGGGGGCCTTAACTATGGCTACACCTTC	CAWSTGGLNYGYTF
TRBD2	TRBV11-2	NA	TRBJ2-3	TGTGCCAGCAGCCCCCTAGCGGGGGGCCCCCCAACAGATACGCAGTATTTT	CASSPLAGGPPTDTQYF
TRBD1	TRBV24-1	NA	TRBJ2-2	TGTGCCACCAGTTCGAACCGCCGGGACAGGGGGTCGGGGGAGCTGTTTTTT	CATSSNRRDRGSGELFF
NA	TRBV7-9	few	TRBJ2-7	TGTGCCAGCAGCCCCGTGAATAGTCTCTACGAGCAGTACTTC	CASSPVNSLYEQYF
TRBD1	TRBV19	NA	TRBJ1-2	TGTGCCAGTAGTCCCGGGAGGTGGACAGGGCCTTTCGGCTATGGCTACACCTTC	CASSPGRWTGPFGYGYTF
NA	TRBV4-2	NA	TRBJ1-1	TGTGCCAGCAGCCAAGGAGCAACGAACACTGAAGCTTTCTTT	CASSQGATNTEAFF
TRBD1	TRBV5-1	many	TRBJ1-4	TGCGCCAGCAGGACAGGGTCCGTTAATGAAAAACTGTTTTTT	CASRTGSVNEKLFF
TRBD1	TRBV5-1	NA	TRBJ2-5	TGCGCCAGCAGCCGGCAGGGGGCGCCGGAGACCCAGTACTTC	CASSRQGAPETQYF
TRBD2	TRBV19	NA	TRBJ2-7	TGTGCCAGTAAGTGGTCTAGCGGGGGGGCCTACGAGCAGTACTTC	CASKWSSGGAYEQYF
TRBD2	TRBV7-3	NA	TRBJ2-3	TGTGCCAGCAGCTTGGGACTAGCGGGGGGGCCCAGCACAGATACGCAGTATTTT	CASSLGLAGGPSTDTQYF
TRBD1	TRBV2	NA	TRBJ2-2	TGTGCCAGCAGTGAACGGACAGGAGGGGAGCTGTTTTTT	CASSERTGGELFF
TRBD1	TRBV5-1	NA	TRBJ1-1	TGCGCCAGCAGCTTGGTTCCTACAGGGGGCGGCACTGAAGCTTTCTTT	CASSLVPTGGGTEAFF
TRBD1	TRBV29-1	NA	TRBJ2-1	TGCAGCGTTCAACGGACAGGGGCTTACAATGAGCAGTTCTTC	CSVQRTGAYNEQFF
TRBD1	TRBV5-6	NA	TRBJ2-7	TGTGCCAGCACCTGGGACAGCTCCTACGAGCAGTACTTC	CASTWDSSYEQYF
NA	TRBV10-3	NA	TRBJ2-2	TGTGCCATCTCTGGCGGGACCCGGGGCATTGAGGAGCTGTTTTTT	CAISGGTRGIEELFF
TRBD1	TRBV10-3	NA	TRBJ1-1	TGTGCCACCAACCCCCTGGGACAGGGGGCCACTGAAGCTTTCTTT	CATNPLGQGATEAFF
NA	TRBV3-1/TRBV3-2	few	TRBJ2-3	TGTGCCAGCAGCCCTATCCTCGGAGGGGCGACAGATACGCAGTATTTT	CASSPILGGATDTQYF
NA	TRBV11-2	once	TRBJ2-2	TGTGCCAGCAGCTTAGCCAGGGCGAACACCGGGGAGCTGTTTTTT	CASSLARANTGELFF
TRBD1	TRBV10-3	few	TRBJ1-1	TGTGCCACCGGGACAGGGGGAGGAACTGAAGCTTTCTTT	CATGTGGGTEAFF
TRBD1	TRBV27	once	TRBJ2-5	TGTGCCAGCAGCCGACAGGGCTGGGAGACCCAGTACTTC	CASSRQGWETQYF
TRBD1	TRBV7-3	NA	TRBJ2-7	TGTGCCAGCAGCTTCGCAGGGGGTAACTCCTACGAGCAGTACTTC	CASSFAGGNSYEQYF
TRBD1	TRBV10-3	once	TRBJ1-2	TGTGCCATCAGTGTGGACAGGGTGGCTAGTGGCTACACCTTC	CAISVDRVASGYTF
TRBD1	TRBV5-1	few	TRBJ1-6	TGCGCCAGCAGCCCGCCCGGGACAGGGGGCGATTATCGGAGTTCACCCCTCCACTTT	CASSPPGTGGDYRSSPLHF
NA	TRBV11-1	NA	TRBJ2-7	TGTGCCAGCAGCTTTCGGAGGGACGGAGACTACGAGCAGTACTTC	CASSFRRDGDYEQYF
NA	TRBV4-2	NA	TRBJ1-1	TGTGCCAGCAGTACTACTCAACGTGGTGAAGCTTTCTTT	CASSTTQRGEAFF
TRBD1	TRBV29-1	NA	TRBJ2-7	TGCAGCGTTGAGATAGGCAGGGGGAGCGAGCAGTACTTC	CSVEIGRGSEQYF
NA	TRBV7-3	NA	TRBJ1-1	TGTGCCAGCAGCTTAGAAGGGGGAGATGAAGCTTTCTTT	CASSLEGGDEAFF
NA	TRBV10-3	NA	TRBJ2-5	TGTGCCATCACTGCTACAGGGAATTCGGAGACCCAGTACTTC	CAITATGNSETQYF
NA	TRBV7-3	NA	TRBJ2-6	TGTGCCAGTGCCCCGTTCTTGGACAGCCCATCATCTGGGGCCAACGTCCTGACTTTC	CASAPFLDSPSSGANVLTF
NA	TRBV27	NA	TRBJ2-6	TGTGCCAGCAGTGGCCTGCCTCTCGGGGCCAACGTCCTGACTTTC	CASSGLPLGANVLTF
NA	TRBV6-5	once	TRBJ1-5	TGTGCCAGCAGTTACTCGAGGAATCAGCCCCAGCATTTT	CASSYSRNQPQHF